This is a list of T cell receptor beta chains from one sample in a study of T cells in Graves' hyperthyroidism and ophthalmopathy. Using its own MiXCR run on the multiplex PCR reads, TCRdb lists one record per CDR3 protein. Of some 500,000 distinct CDR3 sequences in the sample, around 22% are singletons; the top ten hold about 11%. The source material was blood. These receptors originate from a woman aged 25 to 39 with Graves' ophthalmopathy. CDR3s leave out the opening cysteine and the closing phenylalanine or tryptophan. D genes are given only for firm matches. The listing skips clone size in some rows; elsewhere it reads once, few, many or a size class.

j_call: TRBJ1-2; v_call: TRBV18; d_call: TRBD1; cdr3_length: 12; clone_size: many; cdr3_aa: ASTQGAIDYGYT
j_call: TRBJ2-3; v_call: TRBV5-1; d_call: .; cdr3_length: 12; clone_size: many; cdr3_aa: ASSLDGSTDTQY
j_call: TRBJ1-2; v_call: TRBV29-1; d_call: .; cdr3_length: 11; clone_size: .; cdr3_aa: SVEDRGGSGYT
j_call: TRBJ2-4; v_call: TRBV11-1; d_call: .; cdr3_length: 17; clone_size: .; cdr3_aa: ASSLRTTRGTIAKNIQY
j_call: TRBJ1-2; v_call: TRBV6-1; d_call: .; cdr3_length: 11; clone_size: .; cdr3_aa: ASMDLRVYGYT
j_call: TRBJ1-3; v_call: TRBV6-1; d_call: TRBD1; cdr3_length: 14; clone_size: many; cdr3_aa: ASSHTGGPSGNTIY
j_call: TRBJ2-4; v_call: TRBV20-1; d_call: .; cdr3_length: 14; clone_size: many; cdr3_aa: SAPDWGVGFENIQY
j_call: TRBJ1-5; v_call: TRBV20-1; d_call: .; cdr3_length: 13; clone_size: .; cdr3_aa: SASSGQATNQPQH
j_call: TRBJ2-5; v_call: TRBV2; d_call: TRBD2; cdr3_length: 11; clone_size: .; cdr3_aa: ARRTSGQETQY
j_call: TRBJ2-2; v_call: TRBV20-1; d_call: .; cdr3_length: 14; clone_size: many; cdr3_aa: SASPQMGTFTGELF
j_call: TRBJ2-2; v_call: TRBV12-3/TRBV12-4; d_call: .; cdr3_length: 10; clone_size: .; cdr3_aa: ASRPLKGELF
j_call: TRBJ1-3; v_call: TRBV12-3/TRBV12-4; d_call: .; cdr3_length: 11; clone_size: many; cdr3_aa: ASKDFSGNTIY
j_call: TRBJ2-4; v_call: TRBV20-1; d_call: .; cdr3_length: 11; clone_size: .; cdr3_aa: SARNGFGDIQY
j_call: TRBJ2-7; v_call: TRBV7-3; d_call: .; cdr3_length: 13; clone_size: many; cdr3_aa: ASRLTGIPFYEQY
j_call: TRBJ2-7; v_call: TRBV11-1; d_call: TRBD1; cdr3_length: 12; clone_size: .; cdr3_aa: ASSPGQGSREQY